The source of this TCR beta chain is a study of cytomegalovirus exposure and HLA in healthy donors. Study-wide points: A later analysis, which compared TCR beta chains of equal frequency, found the HLA-associated ones more clonally expanded.

With regard to this clone: The antigen remains undetermined.

Primers for the PCR totalled 60 Vbeta and 13 Jbeta. Generated by immunoSEQ multiplex PCR, the TCRdb table keeps only in-frame clones and is missing some. The sample contains about 120,000 clones, approximately 74% of which appear only once. The CDR3 has 15 amino acids. CDR1 SGHAT and CDR2 FQDESV come from the germline V gene (reference sequence). J lost 3 bases, V lost 4 bases, and 7 bases had no gene match. Sequencing was carried out using PBMCs. This chain connects TRBV11-1 to TRBJ2-5; 8 bases map to TRBD1. The source is a man aged 40-49 years in good health and CMV-seropositive. The CDR3 DNA reads TGTGCCAGCAGCTCGTTAGCGGACAGGGAAGAGACCCAGTACTTC. The encoded protein is CASSSLADREETQYF.